The entry that follows covers one T cell receptor (beta chain) sequence. These data come from a study of blood T cell repertoires in COVID-19. CDR3 length equals 14 residues. In germline, CDR1 is SGHNT, CDR2 YENEEA. Trimming cost V 2 bases and J 0 bases, with 4 bases left between them. TCRdb keeps only in-frame clones here, not all; method: immunoSEQ multiplex PCR. Seen here are 400,000 to 450,000 clones, around 87% observed once, and the top ten hold 0.9% to 1.2%. V usage is TRBV11-3 and J usage is TRBJ2-2; D not resolved. Input material: PBMCs or T cells enriched from blood (not recorded which). This TCR derives from a man aged 30-40 years who had recovered from COVID-19. CDR3 protein: CASSLSANTGELFF. The CDR3, as DNA: TGTGCCAGCAGCTTATCAGCGAACACCGGGGAGCTGTTTTTT.